This is a list of T cell receptor beta chains from one sample in a study of cytomegalovirus exposure and HLA in healthy donors. The assay was immunoSEQ multiplex PCR, and TCRdb's table has in-frame clones only and misses some. The sample yields around 62,000 clones, roughly 75% seen once. The sequenced sample consisted of PBMCs. These receptors were obtained from a man between 60 and 70 years old in good health and CMV-seropositive. Both conserved end residues are part of each CDR3. Part of the rows lack a size; the others show once, few, many or a class for expanded clones.

>TRBV6-1|TRBJ1-2|few
CASSGETGINYGYTF
>TRBV10-2|TRBJ2-2|.
CASTDGLPTGELFF
>TRBV11-3|TRBJ1-3|.
CASSSPRGHSGNTIYF
>TRBV4-1|TRBJ1-2|.
CASSQEGATQIYGYTF
>TRBV7-9|TRBJ2-1|few
CASSLSRDIAGGPREQFF
>TRBV15|TRBJ2-1|once
CATSGGTSGYNEQFF
>TRBV6-1|TRBJ2-1|.
CASSEEPRGHEQFF
>TRBV5-4|TRBJ1-2|.
CASSLTGLNYGYTF
>TRBV27|TRBJ2-1|.
CASKVGTLYNEQFF
>TRBV9|TRBJ1-3|.
CASARGIEGNTIYF
>TRBV5-4|TRBJ2-5|.
CASRGRGIGETQYF
>TRBV6-1|TRBJ2-7|.
CAITPGQGYEQYF
>TRBV11-2|TRBJ2-7|.
CASSLGASGRKYEQYF
>TRBV2|TRBJ2-3|.
CASSVATDTQYF
>TRBV29-1|TRBJ1-1|.
CSVVVLANTEAFF
>TRBV5-1|TRBJ2-3|.
CASSLQQSTDTQYF
>TRBV7-2|TRBJ1-1|.
CASSSSGIEAFF
>TRBV29-1|TRBJ2-3|.
CSVAIAGGTDTQYF
>TRBV7-9|TRBJ2-1|.
CASSLGQTNEFF
>TRBV7-2|TRBJ2-7|.
CASSFNRDTSYEQYF
>TRBV4-1|TRBJ1-2|.
CASSQDGRGAYGYTF
>TRBV5-6|TRBJ1-5|.
CASSFRHSNQPQHF
>TRBV7-9|TRBJ2-5|.
CASSLSLVETQYF
>TRBV6-1|TRBJ2-7|.
CASKATGNSYEQYF
>TRBV5-1|TRBJ2-7|.
CASSLGSLNLGQGDYEQYF